Listed here are 3 T cell receptor beta chains from one sample, sequenced in a study of Graves' ophthalmopathy and Graves' hyperthyroidism. Amplification targeted the TCR beta CDR3 regions, with RNA transcripts as the source material. RT-PCR in the first round used HTBI primers; a second-round multiplex PCR followed. TCRdb independently ran MiXCR on the multiplex PCR reads; one entry per CDR3 protein. Counted here are over a million distinct CDR3 sequences, 35% to 40% occurring once; the ten biggest clones make up around 10%. The sequenced material came from peripheral blood or thyroid tissue (not recorded which). The receptors originated from an adult man with Graves' hyperthyroidism.

The gene calls are TRBV7-2 and TRBJ1-2; 7 bases agree with TRBD1. The J segment lost 4 bases and the V segment lost 4 bases, leaving 9 bases of the junction unmatched. Looked up from germline, CDR1 is SGHTA and CDR2 is FQGNSA. The CDR3 has 15 residues. DNA for the CDR3: TGTGCCAGCAGCTCCTCGACAGGGACCGTCTATGGCTACACCTTC. It is translated as CASSSSTGTVYGYTF.

The genes are TRBV11-2 and TRBJ1-1, with D possibly matching TRBD1 (5 bases). Trimming cost V 6 bases and J 10 bases, with 15 bases left between them. Germline V gives CDR1 SGHAT, CDR2 FQNNGV. CDR3 size: 12 residues. In nucleotides, the CDR3 is TGTGCCAGCAGACTCCACGGGGCGGCAGCTTTCTTT. Its translation is CASRLHGAAAFF.

V and J are TRBV20-1 and TRBJ2-5; 10 bases are a match to TRBD2. Germline CDR1 reads DFQATT; CDR2 reads SNEGSKA (reference sequence). V was pared by 6 bases and J by 1 base, with 23 bases of the junction left unmatched. The CDR3 is 20 amino acids. Here the CDR3 reads CSADLALLAGGGSGQETQYF. In DNA, the CDR3 is TGCAGTGCCGACCTAGCCTTATTAGCGGGAGGTGGGAGTGGCCAAGAGACCCAGTACTTC.